Listed below are T cell receptor beta chains from one sample, sequenced in a study of siplizumab effects on memory and regulatory T cells. Repertoires were generated with immunoSEQ multiplex PCR, while TCRdb's copy carries only in-frame clones and drops some. Here the sample spans fewer than 120,000 clones, roughly 92% being singletons. Source material: CD4+ T cells sorted from blood. The receptors shown here come from a human donor in good health. The CDR3 runs from the conserved cysteine through the conserved F or W. The D gene is left open where the match is weak. For some rows the clone size is stated as once, few or many, or as a class when expanded; others skip it.

v_call: TRBV9
j_call: TRBJ2-2
clone_size: .
d_call: TRBD1
cdr3_aa: CASRAGGNTGELFF
cdr3_nt: TGTGCCAGCAGAGCAGGGGGGAACACCGGGGAGCTGTTTTTT

v_call: TRBV15
j_call: TRBJ2-7
clone_size: .
d_call: .
cdr3_aa: CATSREEGVISEQYF
cdr3_nt: TGTGCCACCAGCAGAGAAGAGGGAGTGATATCCGAGCAGTACTTC

v_call: TRBV6-1
j_call: TRBJ2-7
clone_size: .
d_call: TRBD1
cdr3_aa: CASSVVRQGVFTF
cdr3_nt: TGTGCCAGCAGTGTTGTCCGGCAGGGGGTCTTCACCTTC

v_call: TRBV6-1
j_call: TRBJ2-1
clone_size: .
d_call: TRBD2
cdr3_aa: CAIKTSGTSYNEQFF
cdr3_nt: TGTGCCATAAAAACCTCCGGGACTAGCTACAATGAGCAGTTCTTC

v_call: TRBV5-1
j_call: TRBJ2-3
clone_size: .
d_call: TRBD2
cdr3_aa: CASSLGGGVRGGLTDTQYF
cdr3_nt: TGCGCCAGCAGCTTGGGTGGTGGCGTGCGGGGGGGCCTGACAGATACGCAGTATTTT

v_call: TRBV7-2
j_call: TRBJ1-1
clone_size: .
d_call: TRBD1
cdr3_aa: CASSYRPTGGQTEAFF
cdr3_nt: TGTGCCAGCAGCTACCGTCCGACAGGGGGCCAAACTGAAGCTTTCTTT

v_call: TRBV13
j_call: TRBJ1-1
clone_size: once
d_call: .
cdr3_aa: CASSLTRNTEAFF
cdr3_nt: TGTGCCAGCAGCTTAACACGAAACACTGAAGCTTTCTTT

v_call: TRBV10-2
j_call: TRBJ2-7
clone_size: .
d_call: TRBD1
cdr3_aa: CASSERRDREAEQYF
cdr3_nt: TGCGCCAGCAGTGAGAGAAGGGACAGGGAGGCCGAGCAGTACTTC

v_call: TRBV5-6
j_call: TRBJ1-6
clone_size: few
d_call: TRBD1
cdr3_aa: CASSGQGYSPLHF
cdr3_nt: TGTGCCAGCAGCGGACAGGGCTACTCACCCCTCCACTTT

v_call: TRBV11-2
j_call: TRBJ1-2
clone_size: few
d_call: .
cdr3_aa: CASSHLLKYGYTF
cdr3_nt: TGTGCCAGCAGCCACTTACTCAAGTATGGCTACACCTTC

v_call: TRBV15
j_call: TRBJ2-1
clone_size: .
d_call: TRBD1
cdr3_aa: CATSRGDRDGQFF
cdr3_nt: TGTGCCACCAGCAGAGGAGACAGGGACGGGCAGTTCTTC

v_call: TRBV21-1
j_call: TRBJ2-4
clone_size: .
d_call: .
cdr3_aa: CASSPKRTGGDLAKNIQYF
cdr3_nt: TGTGCCAGCAGCCCTAAACGGACAGGGGGCGACCTAGCCAAAAACATTCAGTACTTC

v_call: TRBV2
j_call: TRBJ2-1
clone_size: .
d_call: .
cdr3_aa: CASTRQFNSYNEQFF
cdr3_nt: TGTGCCAGCACTAGACAGTTTAACTCCTACAATGAGCAGTTCTTC

v_call: TRBV9
j_call: TRBJ2-6
clone_size: .
d_call: .
cdr3_aa: CASSVGGGGGANVLTF
cdr3_nt: TGTGCCAGCAGCGTAGGAGGAGGGGGTGGGGCCAACGTCCTGACTTTC

v_call: TRBV7-9
j_call: TRBJ2-1
clone_size: once
d_call: TRBD2
cdr3_aa: CASREGWASGTSSGNEQFF
cdr3_nt: TGTGCCAGCAGAGAAGGGTGGGCTAGCGGGACCTCTAGCGGGAATGAGCAGTTCTTC

v_call: TRBV5-1
j_call: TRBJ2-2
clone_size: .
d_call: .
cdr3_aa: CASSLIQLNTGELFF
cdr3_nt: TGCGCCAGCAGCTTGATCCAGCTAAACACCGGGGAGCTGTTTTTT

v_call: TRBV19
j_call: TRBJ2-1
clone_size: .
d_call: .
cdr3_aa: CASSIASQLSLVGTRQFF
cdr3_nt: TGTGCCAGTAGTATAGCTAGCCAGCTTAGCTTGGTTGGGACGAGGCAGTTCTTC

v_call: TRBV5-1
j_call: TRBJ2-7
clone_size: .
d_call: .
cdr3_aa: CASSLDTHYEQYF
cdr3_nt: TGCGCCAGCAGCTTAGACACCCATTACGAGCAGTACTTC

v_call: TRBV5-1
j_call: TRBJ2-7
clone_size: .
d_call: .
cdr3_aa: CASSSGGLESEQYF
cdr3_nt: TGCGCCAGCAGCTCCGGCGGGCTTGAGAGCGAGCAGTACTTC

v_call: TRBV12-5
j_call: TRBJ1-4
clone_size: once
d_call: TRBD1
cdr3_aa: CASGLGDSYNEKLFF
cdr3_nt: TGTGCTAGTGGTTTGGGGGACAGCTATAATGAAAAACTGTTTTTT

v_call: TRBV9
j_call: TRBJ2-1
clone_size: once
d_call: TRBD2
cdr3_aa: CASSVLALADEQFF
cdr3_nt: TGTGCCAGCAGCGTCTTAGCACTAGCGGATGAGCAGTTCTTC

v_call: TRBV25-1
j_call: TRBJ1-1
clone_size: .
d_call: .
cdr3_aa: CASSGVEKNTEAFF
cdr3_nt: TGTGCCAGCAGTGGCGTGGAAAAGAACACTGAAGCTTTCTTT

v_call: TRBV6-1
j_call: TRBJ2-2
clone_size: .
d_call: .
cdr3_aa: CASGVQLNTGELFF
cdr3_nt: TGTGCCAGCGGGGTACAGCTTAACACCGGGGAGCTGTTTTTT

v_call: TRBV27
j_call: TRBJ2-1
clone_size: once
d_call: .
cdr3_aa: CASSFLLREGNEQFF
cdr3_nt: TGTGCCAGCAGTTTTTTATTGCGGGAAGGTAATGAGCAGTTCTTC

v_call: TRBV2
j_call: TRBJ1-1
clone_size: .
d_call: TRBD1
cdr3_aa: CASIYQGGNTEAFF
cdr3_nt: TGTGCCAGCATCTATCAGGGGGGGAACACTGAAGCTTTCTTT

v_call: TRBV11-2
j_call: TRBJ2-1
clone_size: once
d_call: .
cdr3_aa: CASSLDRLAGAFF
cdr3_nt: TGTGCCAGCAGCTTAGACCGATTGGCGGGTGCGTTCTTC

v_call: TRBV5-1
j_call: TRBJ2-7
clone_size: .
d_call: TRBD1
cdr3_aa: CASSSGGFNEQYF
cdr3_nt: TGCGCCAGCAGTTCAGGGGGCTTTAACGAGCAGTACTTC

v_call: TRBV14
j_call: TRBJ1-2
clone_size: .
d_call: .
cdr3_aa: CASSQDGYYGYTF
cdr3_nt: TGTGCCAGCAGCCAAGATGGGTACTATGGCTACACCTTC

v_call: TRBV20-1
j_call: TRBJ1-1
clone_size: few
d_call: TRBD1
cdr3_aa: CSARGQFF
cdr3_nt: TGCAGTGCTAGGGGACAGTTCTTT

v_call: TRBV11-2
j_call: TRBJ2-5
clone_size: once
d_call: .
cdr3_aa: CASSLDLRVVQETQYF
cdr3_nt: TGTGCCAGCAGCTTAGATCTCCGGGTCGTTCAAGAGACCCAGTACTTC